Detailed here is one T cell receptor (beta chain). The data derive from a study of CD8 T cells in Susac syndrome. Roughly 0.45 to 1 ug RNA was reverse transcribed with random hexamers. Multiplex PCR with immunoSEQ amplified the TCR beta CDR3 across 54 Vbeta and 13 Jbeta. MiXCR was run by TCRdb on the immunoSEQ multiplex PCR reads, yielding one entry per CDR3 protein. This sample has approximately 300,000 distinct CDR3 sequences; about nine tenths occur once, and the top ten carry roughly 0.2%. CDR3 length equals 14 residues. Germline V gene sequence: CDR1 LGHNA, CDR2 YSLEER. V lost 0 bases and J 7 bases, leaving 10 bases between the germline ends.

The rearrangement links TRBV4-3 to TRBJ2-1; D ambiguous. Sequences were obtained from CD8+ T cells from PBMCs. The TCR sequence derives from a human donor with multiple sclerosis. The CDR3 DNA follows: TGCGCCAGCAGCCAAGATACATCGTGGAATGAGCAGTTCTTC. Amino acids: CASSQDTSWNEQFF.